This is a list of T cell receptor beta chains from one sample in a study of regulatory T cells in long-lasting Graves disease. TCRdb used MiXCR to reprocess the multiplex PCR reads, holding one entry per CDR3 protein. This sample has under 300,000 distinct CDR3 sequences, with around 17% found just once. The input for sequencing was peripheral blood mononuclear cells (PBMCs), taken at new diagnosis, from a patient treated with antithyroid drugs. These receptors all stem from a female donor with Graves disease. The CDR3 runs from the conserved cysteine through the conserved F or W. The order of the fields is V gene, D gene, CDR3 length, clone size, J gene, CDR3 protein, CDR3 DNA. A D gene is named only where the DNA matches it firmly. Clone size is given for some rows only: seen once, a few or many times, or a class if the clone is expanded.

>TRBV2|TRBD2|14|many|TRBJ2-1
CASGAGGFYNEQFF
TGTGCCAGCGGGGCGGGAGGGTTTTACAATGAGCAGTTCTTC
>TRBV11-2|TRBD1|13|many|TRBJ1-2
CASTYRGDYGYTF
TGTGCCAGCACTTACAGGGGCGACTATGGCTACACCTTC
>TRBV11-2|.|16|many|TRBJ2-3
CASSPRPASSTDTQYF
TGTGCCAGCAGCCCCCGACCCGCCTCTAGCACAGATACGCAGTATTTT
>TRBV6-1|TRBD1|14|many|TRBJ2-3
CASRRTGGTDTQYF
TGTGCCAGCAGACGGACAGGGGGCACAGATACGCAGTATTTT
>TRBV27|.|15|.|TRBJ1-4
CASSLGGTFIEKLFF
TGTGCCAGCAGTTTAGGAGGGACCTTTATTGAAAAACTGTTTTTT
>TRBV11-3|.|15|.|TRBJ1-3
CASSLSGFTGNTIYF
TGTGCCAGCAGCTTATCCGGGTTCACTGGAAACACCATATATTTT
>TRBV6-9|TRBD1|15|few|TRBJ1-1
CASRDSQGADTEAFF
TGTGCCAGCAGGGATTCGCAGGGGGCGGACACTGAAGCTTTCTTT
>TRBV7-2|TRBD1|13|many|TRBJ1-2
CASSLQQGYGYTF
TGTGCCAGCAGCTTACAACAGGGGTATGGCTACACCTTC
>TRBV12-3/TRBV12-4|TRBD1|13|.|TRBJ2-1
CASVDRDYNEQFF
TGTGCCAGTGTGGACAGGGACTACAATGAGCAGTTCTTC
>TRBV6-1|TRBD2|15|many|TRBJ2-1
CASGPGPSGSYEQFF
TGTGCCAGCGGCCCGGGGCCTAGCGGGAGCTATGAGCAGTTCTTC
>TRBV20-1|.|16|many|TRBJ1-5
CSARDRVGYSNQPQHF
TGCAGTGCTAGAGATCGGGTAGGATATAGCAATCAGCCCCAGCATTTT
>TRBV5-4|.|17|.|TRBJ2-1
CASSLGLASSSYNEQFF
TGTGCCAGCAGCTTGGGGCTAGCCTCGAGCTCCTACAATGAGCAGTTCTTC
>TRBV12-3/TRBV12-4|.|14|many|TRBJ2-7
CASSLSGSFYEQYF
TGTGCCAGCAGTTTGTCGGGTTCGTTCTACGAGCAGTACTTC
>TRBV30|TRBD1|14|many|TRBJ1-2
CAWRFRGRGYGYTF
TGTGCCTGGAGGTTCAGGGGGCGAGGCTATGGCTACACCTTC
>TRBV30|.|13|many|TRBJ1-2
CAWSGSGSYGYTF
TGTGCCTGGAGTGGATCTGGCAGCTATGGCTACACCTTC
>TRBV2|.|13|many|TRBJ1-5
CASSQSPIQPQHF
TGTGCCAGCAGTCAAAGTCCCATTCAGCCCCAGCATTTT
>TRBV18|TRBD1|15|many|TRBJ2-1
CASSSRDRGRLEQFF
TGTGCCAGCTCATCACGGGACAGGGGGCGATTGGAGCAGTTCTTC
>TRBV6-2/TRBV6-3|.|15|many|TRBJ2-2
CASTIGVRGSGELFF
TGTGCCAGCACCATCGGGGTACGGGGCTCCGGGGAGCTGTTTTTT
>TRBV7-2|TRBD1|14|many|TRBJ1-5
CASSPRQGRQPQHF
TGTGCCAGCAGCCCACGACAGGGGAGACAGCCCCAGCATTTT
>TRBV7-2|.|16|.|TRBJ1-2
CASSLAVRDYNYGYTF
TGTGCCAGCAGCTTAGCGGTCCGGGACTATAACTATGGCTACACCTTC
>TRBV25-1|TRBD1|15|many|TRBJ2-3
CASRDGQASTDTQYF
TGTGCCAGCAGAGATGGACAGGCCAGCACAGATACGCAGTATTTT
>TRBV13|TRBD2|15|.|TRBJ2-1
CASSPLAGTNNEQFF
TGTGCCAGCAGCCCTCTAGCGGGAACCAACAATGAGCAGTTCTTC
>TRBV7-2|TRBD2|14|many|TRBJ2-1
CASSLLSGGGEQFF
TGTGCCAGCAGCTTACTCTCGGGAGGGGGTGAGCAGTTCTTC
>TRBV28|.|14|many|TRBJ1-2
CASSSERSPYGYTF
TGTGCCAGCAGCTCCGAGAGGTCCCCGTATGGCTACACCTTC
>TRBV18|.|15|many|TRBJ2-1
CASSPMRQAYNEQFF
TGTGCCAGCTCACCAATGAGACAGGCGTACAATGAGCAGTTCTTC
>TRBV7-2|.|13|many|TRBJ1-1
CASSFGWGTEAFF
TGTGCCAGCAGCTTTGGGTGGGGGACTGAAGCTTTCTTT
>TRBV12-5|TRBD1|19|many|TRBJ2-7
CASGLVRLLWDRGPYEQYF
TGTGCTAGTGGTTTGGTAAGGCTCCTTTGGGACAGGGGCCCTTACGAGCAGTACTTC
>TRBV28|.|16|many|TRBJ1-3
CASSLYPGLSGNTIYF
TGTGCCAGCAGTTTATACCCGGGTCTCTCTGGAAACACCATATATTTT
>TRBV24-1|.|15|many|TRBJ2-6
CATSAGTTGANVLTF
TGTGCCACCAGTGCCGGGACGACTGGGGCCAACGTCCTGACTTTC
>TRBV6-1|TRBD2|14|.|TRBJ2-1
CASSGTTLSNEQFF
TGTGCCAGCAGCGGGACTACCCTATCCAATGAGCAGTTCTTC
>TRBV7-9|.|12|many|TRBJ2-1
CASSPVGNEQFF
TGTGCCAGCAGCCCTGTCGGTAATGAGCAGTTCTTC
>TRBV10-2|TRBD2|14|few|TRBJ2-7
CASRPTSGSNEQYF
TGCGCCAGCCGCCCGACTAGCGGGAGCAACGAGCAGTACTTC
>TRBV19|.|15|many|TRBJ1-6
CASSGDHGDNSPLHF
TGTGCCAGTAGCGGGGATCACGGGGATAATTCACCCCTCCACTTT
>TRBV9|TRBD1|14|many|TRBJ1-1
CASSFGQGGTEAFF
TGTGCCAGCAGCTTCGGACAGGGTGGGACTGAAGCTTTCTTT
>TRBV19|TRBD2|15|.|TRBJ2-1
CASSPYAGENNEQFF
TGTGCCAGTAGCCCTTACGCGGGAGAGAACAATGAGCAGTTCTTC
>TRBV27|.|14|many|TRBJ2-1
CASSLAGMVNEQFF
TGTGCCAGCAGTTTAGCGGGAATGGTCAATGAGCAGTTCTTC
>TRBV28|.|12|many|TRBJ2-2
CASSLEIGELFF
TGTGCCAGCAGTTTAGAGATCGGGGAGTTGTTTTTT